Given below is one T cell receptor beta chain in context. The repertoire was sequenced with immunoSEQ multiplex PCR; TCRdb's copy has only in-frame clones and lacks some. The data hold roughly 120,000 clones, with 85% to 95% observed a single time. The data derive from a study of control samples from healthy donors and cancer patients. V lost 2 bases and J lost 14, with 10 bases in between. Germline V gives CDR1 SGHVS, CDR2 FQNEAQ. The CDR3 totals 12 residues. V is TRBV7-8 and J is TRBJ1-6; possible D gene TRBD1, 6 bases. The sequencing input was PBMCs. The TCR sequence derives from a man aged 50-60 years with head and neck cancer. Here the CDR3 reads CASSLQGLTLHF. CDR3 DNA sequence: TGTGCCAGCAGCTTACAGGGGTTGACCCTCCACTTT.